These 26 T cell receptor beta chains were sequenced from one sample in a study of blood T cell repertoires in COVID-19. The data were produced by immunoSEQ multiplex PCR, yet TCRdb's version contains in-frame clones alone and is incomplete. The sample shows just under 250,000 clones, about 90% of them seen only once. Sequencing was done on a sample of peripheral blood. The receptor source for this set is a woman aged 30 to 39 who had recovered from COVID-19.

This sequence joins TRBV5-6 and TRBJ2-5, with D possibly being TRBD1 (6 bases). The germline V gene has CDR1 SGHDT and CDR2 YYEEEE. The CDR3 has 14 amino acids. V gave up 4 bases and J gave up 1 base, with 11 bases separating them. CDR3 amino acids: CASSPTGRQETQYF. In DNA form, the CDR3 reads TGTGCCAGCAGCCCAACAGGGCGCCAAGAGACCCAGTACTTC.

The V and J genes are TRBV14 and TRBJ2-7, with D perhaps matching TRBD1 (6 bases). The CDR3 is made up of 14 amino acids. Germline V lookup: CDR1 SGHDN, CDR2 FVKESK. Trimming pared 3 bases from V and 2 bases from J, leaving 11 bases between. DNA of the CDR3: TGTGCCAGCAGCCACCCGGACAGCACCTACGAGCAGTACTTC. Translation gives CASSHPDSTYEQYF.

This chain uses TRBV24-1 with TRBJ2-7; tentatively, D is TRBD1 (6 bases). The germline gives CDR1 KGHDR, CDR2 SFDVKD. Trimming took 7 bases from V and 7 from J, leaving 19 bases between them. The CDR3 consists of 14 residues. CDR3: CATSLTGTPKEQYF. CDR3 in DNA: TGTGCCACCAGCCTGACCGGGACACCGAAAGAGCAGTACTTC.

For the CDR3, the DNA is TGTGCCATCAGTGTAAGCGGGGGGGCGGCCGATACGCAGTATTTT. It codes for CAISVSGGAADTQYF. The chain couples TRBV10-3 to TRBJ2-3; 10 positions agree with TRBD2. Germline-derived CDR1 and CDR2 are ENHRY and SYGVKD. The CDR3 runs 15 residues. V lost 4 bases and J lost 6; bases outside the gene matches: 7.

This rearrangement joins TRBV5-4 to TRBJ2-7, with 9 nucleotides matching TRBD1. This CDR3 spans 15 amino acids. CDR1 is SGHNT and CDR2 is YYREEE in the germline V gene (reference sequence). With 1 base clipped from V and 3 bases from J, the junction kept 5 bases outside the gene matches. The CDR3 nucleotides read TGTGCCAGCAGCTTGACAGGGGGCGTTATCTACGAGCAGTACTTC. Translated, it gives CASSLTGGVIYEQYF. Based on the CDR3 plus reference TRBV5-4 and TRBJ2-7, the full variable domain is ETGVTQSPTHLIKTRGQQVTLRCSSQSGHNTVSWYQQALGQGPQFIFQYYREEENGRGNFPPRFSGLQFPNYSSELNVNALELDDSALYLCASSLTGGVIYEQYFGPGTRLTVT.

The CDR3 bases are TGTGCCATAACGACAGGGGTGGGTCGCGAGCAGTACTTC. Protein: CAITTGVGREQYF. The chain combines TRBV10-3 with TRBJ2-7, with 8 nucleotides matching TRBD1. The CDR3 extends over 13 amino acids. V was pared by 9 bases and J by 6 bases, with 10 bases of the junction left unmatched. Looked up from germline, CDR1 is ENHRY and CDR2 is SYGVKD.

The rearrangement uses TRBV10-3 and TRBJ1-5; 7 bases are a match to TRBD1. Germline-derived CDR1 and CDR2 are ENHRY and SYGVKD. V lost 3 bases to trimming and J lost 1 base; unmatched junction nucleotides: 15. CDR3 length: 19 residues. CDR3 nucleotide sequence: TGTGCCATCAGTGATCTCCCGGGACAGAAAGTTGGGAGCAATCAGCCCCAGCATTTT. This sequence encodes CAISDLPGQKVGSNQPQHF.

The chain combines TRBV19 with TRBJ2-5; D may be TRBD2 (5 bases). Per germline, CDR1 LNHDA and CDR2 SQIVND (reference sequence). The CDR3 is 15 amino acids. The ends were cut back, 10 bases at V and 1 base at J, with 19 bases in the middle. The CDR3 region has the DNA TGTGCCATCACTAACCTACGGGGATCCCAAGAGACCCAGTACTTC. Its protein is CAITNLRGSQETQYF.

The V and J genes are TRBV5-6 and TRBJ1-2, with D perhaps matching TRBD1 (5 bases). The germline gives CDR1 SGHDT, CDR2 YYEEEE. This CDR3 is built from 12 residues. V was shortened by 1 base and J by 8 bases, with 9 bases between the two germline ends. CDR3 amino acids: CASSLYGGGYTF. CDR3 bases: TGTGCCAGCAGCTTGTACGGGGGAGGCTACACCTTC.

The chain carries TRBV6-4 and TRBJ2-2; 11 bases match TRBD2. Germline V gene lookup returns CDR1 MRHNA and CDR2 SNTAGT. Unmatched junction bases numbered 2, after V lost 2 bases and J lost 0 bases. The CDR3 is made up of 17 amino acids. CDR3 nucleotide sequence: TGTGCCAGCAGTGACAAACTAGCGGGGGCGAACACCGGGGAGCTGTTTTTT. It is translated as CASSDKLAGANTGELFF.

This clone was detected a few times. CDR3: CASSPRVEGEAFF. The DNA for the CDR3 is TGTGCCAGCAGCCCCAGGGTGGAGGGGGAAGCTTTCTTT. The J gene is TRBJ1-1, the V gene TRBV7-9, with D tentatively TRBD1 (5 bases). The V and J ends lost 5 bases and 8 bases respectively, with 15 bases between them. The CDR3 spans 13 residues. Germline lookup yields CDR1 SEHNR and CDR2 FQNEAQ (reference sequence).

This chain uses TRBV9 with TRBJ2-7; TRBD2 might be the D (5 bases). Trimming took off 0 bases at V and 9 bases at J, with 19 bases between the two ends. Germline CDR1 reads SGDLS; CDR2 reads YYNGEE. The CDR3 length is 15 residues. DNA of the CDR3: TGTGCCAGCAGCGTAGTCGAGGGTCGGTGGACTTGGCAGTACTTC. This codes for CASSVVEGRWTWQYF.

The rearrangement uses TRBV7-9 and TRBJ2-7, with 8 positions matching TRBD1. The CDR3 loop spans 14 amino acids. CDR1 and CDR2 from the germline V gene are SEHNR and FQNEAQ (reference sequence). Trimming cost V 6 bases and J 3 bases; bases outside gene matches: 7. CDR3: CASRETGQDYEQYF. The DNA of the CDR3 is TGTGCCAGCAGGGAGACGGGACAGGACTACGAGCAGTACTTC. Full variable domain (remainder filled in from reference TRBV7-9 and TRBJ2-7): DTGVSQNPRHKITKRGQNVTFRCDPISEHNRLYWYRQTLGQGPEFLTYFQNEAQLEKSRLLSDRFSAERPKGSFSTLEIQRTEQGDSAMYLCASRETGQDYEQYFGPGTRLTVT.

The J gene is TRBJ2-5, the V gene TRBV2, with a weak D call TRBD1 (6 bases). The CDR3 extends over 13 amino acids. The germline CDR1 and CDR2 sequences are SNHLY and FYNNEI. V lost 6 bases, J lost 1 base, and 9 bases lay in between. The CDR3 DNA is TGTGCCAGCAGGGGACACAGCCAAGAGACCCAGTACTTC. Protein sequence: CASRGHSQETQYF.

CDR3 sequence (DNA): TGTGCCAGCTCACCAGGGGCGCCCGGTCAGCCCCAGCATTTT. This translates into CASSPGAPGQPQHF. The chain couples TRBV18 to TRBJ1-5; D may be TRBD1 (5 bases). This CDR3 has 14 amino acids. V shed 2 bases and J shed 6 bases, with 11 bases lying between them. Germline CDR1 and CDR2: KGHSH and LQKENI.

V usage is TRBV30 and J usage is TRBJ2-7, with 9 bases fitting TRBD1. Germline V gives CDR1 GTSNPN, CDR2 SVGIG (reference sequence). With V trimmed by 1 base and J by 6 bases, 7 bases remained unmatched. The CDR3 runs 14 residues. In DNA, the CDR3 is TGTGCCTGGAGTGCCAAACAGGGGGCGGGCGAGCAGTACTTC. Its protein product is CAWSAKQGAGEQYF. Full variable domain (missing parts from reference TRBV30 and TRBJ2-7): SQTIHQWPATLVQPVGSPLSLECTVEGTSNPNLYWYRQAAGRGLQLLFYSVGIGQISSEVPQNLSASRPQDRQFILSSKKLLLSDSGFYLCAWSAKQGAGEQYFGPGTRLTVT.

Here the CDR3 DNA reads TGTGCCAGCTCTCCCTCGAATAGCGGGGGGTCCTACGAGCAGTACTTC. Protein sequence: CASSPSNSGGSYEQYF. The chain recombines TRBV18 with TRBJ2-7; TRBD2 aligns across 10 bases. V shed 6 bases and J 1 base; nucleotides not matched to a gene: 9. The germline CDR1 and CDR2 sequences are KGHSH and LQKENI. There are 16 residues in the CDR3. Full variable domain (remainder filled in from reference TRBV18 and TRBJ2-7): NAGVMQNPRHLVRRRGQEARLRCSPMKGHSHVYWYRQLPEEGLKFMVYLQKENIIDESGMPKERFSAEFPKEGPSILRIQQVVRGDSAAYFCASSPSNSGGSYEQYFGPGTRLTVT.

V is TRBV7-9 and J is TRBJ1-4; D not certain. Germline V lookup: CDR1 SEHNR, CDR2 FQNEAQ (reference sequence). The CDR3 is 12 amino acids. Trimming removed 4 bases at V and 5 bases at J, with 5 bases between. Written as DNA, the CDR3 is TGTGCCAGCAGCTCACTAAATGAAAAACTGTTTTTT. This translates into CASSSLNEKLFF.

The V and J genes are TRBV11-2 and TRBJ2-5; 11 bases line up with TRBD2. Germline values: CDR1 SGHAT, CDR2 FQNNGV. This CDR3 region has 17 residues. V shed 0 bases and J 0 bases; nucleotides not matched to a gene: 3. The CDR3 nucleotides read TGTGCCAGCAGCTTAGATATACTAGCGGGGGACCAAGAGACCCAGTACTTC. Translating gives CASSLDILAGDQETQYF. Complete variable domain (other parts from reference TRBV11-2 and TRBJ2-5): EAGVAQSPRYKIIEKRQSVAFWCNPISGHATLYWYQQILGQGPKLLIQFQNNGVVDDSQLPKDRFSAERLKGVDSTLKIQPAKLEDSAVYLCASSLDILAGDQETQYFGPGTRLLVL.

CDR3 loop: CSVEGLAGFSYNEQFF. The CDR3, as DNA: TGCAGCGTTGAGGGGCTAGCGGGGTTCTCCTACAATGAGCAGTTCTTC. The chain recombines TRBV29-1 with TRBJ2-1; 9 positions agree with TRBD2. V lost 3 bases, J lost 0 bases, and 6 bases stayed unmatched. This CDR3 region has 16 residues. Germline CDR1 and CDR2: SQVTM and ANQGSEA.

This chain links TRBV7-9 with TRBJ2-7, with 10 nucleotides matching TRBD2. CDR3 length: 18 amino acids. V dropped 4 bases and J dropped 5; count of bases not matched to a gene: 17. In germline, CDR1 is SEHNR, CDR2 FQNEAQ (reference sequence). CDR3 in DNA: TGTGCCAGCAGCTCCCCCCCGTCCGGGACTAGCGTGTGGAACGAGCAGTACTTC. Protein sequence: CASSSPPSGTSVWNEQYF.

V gene TRBV5-5 combines with J gene TRBJ2-1; 16 bases map to TRBD2. V dropped 6 bases and J dropped 0; count of bases not matched to a gene: 12. This CDR3 is built from 20 residues. The germline V gene encodes CDR1 SGHKS and CDR2 YYEKEE (reference sequence). The CDR3, as DNA: TGTGCCAGCATGGGGTTCCCCGGGACTAGCGGGGGGGCCTCCTACAATGAGCAGTTCTTC. It specifies CASMGFPGTSGGASYNEQFF.

This sequence joins TRBV7-2 and TRBJ2-7, with 9 bases that match TRBD2. Trimming cost V 7 bases and J 2 bases; bases outside gene matches: 15. The CDR3 consists of 17 residues. Germline-derived CDR1 and CDR2 are SGHTA and FQGNSA. This chain's CDR3 is CASTVTPGLAHPYEQYF. CDR3 nucleotide sequence: TGTGCCAGCACCGTAACACCGGGACTAGCTCATCCCTACGAGCAGTACTTC.

This clone appeared once. CDR3 nucleotides: TGTGCCAGCAGCCCACCTGGCGGGATTTACGAGCAGTACTTC. Protein product: CASSPPGGIYEQYF. This chain links TRBV6-5 with TRBJ2-7; a weak D match, TRBD2 (6 bases). Germline V gene data show CDR1 as MNHEY and CDR2 as SVGAGI. The germline V and J ends were trimmed by 6 bases and 4 bases, with 16 bases remaining between them. This CDR3 is built from 14 residues.

This chain links TRBV6-6 with TRBJ1-2, with 8 bases lining up with TRBD1. The length of the CDR3 is 14 residues. The germline V gene has CDR1 MNHNY and CDR2 SVGAGI (reference sequence). V was clipped by 6 bases and J by 1 base; unmatched bases: 4. The CDR3 loop is CASRQGQGNYGYTF. CDR3 in DNA: TGTGCCAGCAGGCAAGGACAGGGTAACTATGGCTACACCTTC.

The chain joins TRBV7-9 to TRBJ2-7; 8 nucleotides align to TRBD1. CDR1 SEHNR and CDR2 FQNEAQ come from the germline V gene (reference sequence). There are 15 residues in the CDR3. The ends lost 6 bases at V and 4 bases at J; junction bases unmatched: 11. CDR3 protein: CASRNSGTGIYEQYF. The DNA of the CDR3 is TGTGCCAGCAGAAACTCCGGGACAGGTATTTACGAGCAGTACTTC.